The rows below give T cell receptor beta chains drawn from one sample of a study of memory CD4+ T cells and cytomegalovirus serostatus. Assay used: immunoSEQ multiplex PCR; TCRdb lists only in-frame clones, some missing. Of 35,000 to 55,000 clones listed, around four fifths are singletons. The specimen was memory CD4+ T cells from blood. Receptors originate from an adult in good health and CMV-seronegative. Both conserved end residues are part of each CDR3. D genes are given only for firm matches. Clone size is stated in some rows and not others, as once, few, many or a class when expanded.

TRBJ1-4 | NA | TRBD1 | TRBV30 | CAFRTNRGHFEKLFF | TGTGCCTTTCGGACGAACAGGGGGCATTTTGAAAAACTGTTTTTT
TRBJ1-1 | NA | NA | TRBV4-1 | CASSQNRDPTEAFF | TGCGCCAGCAGCCAAAATCGGGACCCCACTGAAGCTTTCTTT
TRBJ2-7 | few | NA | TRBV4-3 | CASSQEWGSAITYEQYF | TGCGCCAGCAGCCAAGAATGGGGCTCCGCGATCACCTACGAGCAGTACTTC
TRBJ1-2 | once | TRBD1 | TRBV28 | CASSLPTGDWGYTF | TGTGCCAGCAGTTTACCCACAGGGGATTGGGGCTACACCTTC
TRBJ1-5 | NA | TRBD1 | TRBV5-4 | CASSSQGAGQPQHF | TGTGCCAGCAGCTCCCAGGGGGCAGGTCAGCCCCAGCATTTT
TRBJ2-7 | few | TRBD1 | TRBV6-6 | CASSRDRLFYF | TGTGCCAGCAGCCGGGACAGGCTATTTTACTTC
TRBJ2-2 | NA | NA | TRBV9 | CASSVGGLIGELFF | TGTGCCAGCAGCGTAGGGGGTCTTATCGGGGAGCTGTTTTTT
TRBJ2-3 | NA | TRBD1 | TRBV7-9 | CASSATGPLGTDTQYF | TGTGCCAGCAGCGCGACAGGGCCTTTGGGCACAGATACGCAGTATTTT
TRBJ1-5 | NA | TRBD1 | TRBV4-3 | CASSQGTGPQPQHF | TGCGCCAGCAGCCAAGGGACAGGGCCCCAGCCCCAGCATTTT
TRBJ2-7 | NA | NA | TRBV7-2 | CASAATSKDYEQYF | TGTGCCAGTGCTGCTACTAGCAAGGATTACGAGCAGTACTTC
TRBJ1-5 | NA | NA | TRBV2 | CASSVQGWNQPQHF | TGTGCCAGCAGTGTGCAGGGGTGGAATCAGCCCCAGCATTTT
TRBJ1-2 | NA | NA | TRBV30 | CAWSGKLVGGYGYTF | TGTGCCTGGAGTGGGAAGCTAGTGGGGGGATATGGCTACACCTTC
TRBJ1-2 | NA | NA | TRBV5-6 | CASSLPAGYGYTF | TGTGCCAGCAGCTTGCCAGCGGGCTATGGCTACACCTTC
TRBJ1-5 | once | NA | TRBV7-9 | CASSLGGWGGNQPQHF | TGTGCCAGCAGCTTAGGGGGGTGGGGAGGCAATCAGCCCCAGCATTTT
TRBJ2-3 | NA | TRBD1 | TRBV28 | CASRMLPDRVNPDTQYF | TGTGCCAGCAGAATGCTCCCGGACAGGGTTAACCCAGATACGCAGTATTTT
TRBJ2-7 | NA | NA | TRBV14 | CASSRYGRGGYEQYF | TGTGCCAGCAGCCGGTACGGCAGGGGCGGCTACGAGCAGTACTTC
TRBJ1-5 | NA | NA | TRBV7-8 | CASTRTAYSNQPQHF | TGTGCCAGCACCCGGACAGCTTATAGCAATCAGCCCCAGCATTTT
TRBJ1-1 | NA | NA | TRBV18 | CASSPPGLQVYRAFF | TGTGCCAGCTCACCACCGGGGTTGCAGGTCTACAGGGCTTTCTTT
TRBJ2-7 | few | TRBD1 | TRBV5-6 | CASSLEGTGAHEQYF | TGTGCCAGCAGCTTGGAAGGGACAGGGGCCCACGAGCAGTACTTC
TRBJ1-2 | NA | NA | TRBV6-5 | CASSYSSVGERGYTF | TGTGCCAGCAGTTACTCTTCGGTCGGGGAGAGAGGCTACACCTTC
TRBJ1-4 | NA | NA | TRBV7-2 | CASRQGRSLQITNEKLFF | TGTGCCAGCAGACAAGGCAGGAGCCTACAGATAACTAATGAAAAACTGTTTTTT
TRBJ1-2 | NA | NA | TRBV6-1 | CASSESGGNYGYTF | TGTGCCAGCAGTGAATCCGGCGGTAACTATGGCTACACCTTC
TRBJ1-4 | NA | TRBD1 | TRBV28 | CASISEGTANEKLFF | TGTGCCAGCATCTCAGAAGGGACAGCTAATGAAAAACTGTTTTTT
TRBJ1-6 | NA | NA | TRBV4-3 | CASSQQGSLGSPLHF | TGCGCCAGCAGCCAACAGGGTTCCCTAGGGTCACCCCTCCACTTT
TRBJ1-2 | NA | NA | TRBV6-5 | CASSLGTSYGYTF | TGTGCCAGCAGTTTAGGGACGTCTTATGGCTACACCTTC
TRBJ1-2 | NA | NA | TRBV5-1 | CASSLRRNNYGYTF | TGCGCCAGCAGCTTGCGACGGAATAACTATGGCTACACCTTC
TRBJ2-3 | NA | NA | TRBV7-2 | CASSLSSGVGDTQYF | TGTGCCAGCAGCTTAAGCTCGGGGGTCGGGGATACGCAGTATTTT
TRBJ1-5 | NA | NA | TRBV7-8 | CASSWSTGNNQPQHF | TGTGCCAGCAGCTGGTCCACAGGGAACAATCAGCCCCAGCATTTT
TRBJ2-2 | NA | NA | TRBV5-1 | CASSLQIANTGELFF | TGCGCCAGCAGCTTGCAGATCGCGAACACCGGGGAGCTGTTTTTT
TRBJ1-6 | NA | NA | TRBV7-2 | CASSLAMGAKNSPLHF | TGTGCCAGCAGCTTGGCTATGGGGGCGAAGAATTCACCCCTCCACTTT
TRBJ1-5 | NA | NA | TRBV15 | CATSRGGGYQPQHF | TGTGCCACCAGCAGGGGAGGAGGGTATCAGCCCCAGCATTTT
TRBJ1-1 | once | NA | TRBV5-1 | CASSLDRSGGAFF | TGCGCCAGCAGCTTGGACAGGTCCGGAGGAGCTTTCTTT
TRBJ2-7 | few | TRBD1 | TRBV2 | CASSRDRSSYEQYF | TGTGCCAGCAGCCGGGACAGGAGCTCCTACGAGCAGTACTTC
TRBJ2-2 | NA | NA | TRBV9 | CASSPRGGYTGELFF | TGTGCCAGCAGCCCCCGTGGGGGATACACCGGGGAGCTGTTTTTT
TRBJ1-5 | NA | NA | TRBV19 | CASSIAGNNQPQHF | TGTGCCAGTAGTATTGCAGGGAACAATCAGCCCCAGCATTTT
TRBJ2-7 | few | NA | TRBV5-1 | CASSLVVSPYEQYF | TGCGCCAGCAGCTTGGTAGTGAGCCCCTACGAGCAGTACTTC
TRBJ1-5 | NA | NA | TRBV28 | CASSLPHQPQHF | TGTGCCAGCAGCCTCCCCCATCAGCCCCAGCATTTT
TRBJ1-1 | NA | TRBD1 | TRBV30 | CAWSVEGTGPEAFF | TGTGCCTGGAGTGTAGAAGGGACAGGGCCTGAAGCTTTCTTT
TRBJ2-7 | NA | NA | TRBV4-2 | CASSQVASRNEQYF | TGTGCCAGCAGCCAAGTGGCTAGTCGAAACGAGCAGTACTTC
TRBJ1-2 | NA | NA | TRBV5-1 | CASSLELPGEGYTF | TGCGCCAGCAGCTTGGAGTTGCCAGGGGAAGGCTACACCTTC
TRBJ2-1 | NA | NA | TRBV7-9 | CASSLGAGASNEQFF | TGTGCCAGCAGCTTAGGGGCGGGGGCGTCCAATGAGCAGTTCTTC
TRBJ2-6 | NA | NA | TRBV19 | CASRIGRVSGANVLTF | TGTGCCAGTAGAATTGGACGGGTCTCTGGGGCCAACGTCCTGACTTTC
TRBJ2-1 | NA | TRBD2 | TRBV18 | CASSLGGGANEQFF | TGTGCCAGCTCCCTCGGGGGGGGTGCAAATGAGCAGTTCTTC
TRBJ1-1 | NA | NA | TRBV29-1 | CSVKVTMDTEAFF | TGCAGCGTTAAAGTCACGATGGACACTGAAGCTTTCTTT
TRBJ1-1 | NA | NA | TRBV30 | CAWSGTLGLMNTEAFF | TGTGCCTGGAGTGGCACCCTTGGACTGATGAACACTGAAGCTTTCTTT
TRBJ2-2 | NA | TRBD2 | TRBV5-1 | CASSSAGGLQSGELFF | TGCGCCAGCAGCTCAGCGGGGGGGCTTCAATCCGGGGAGCTGTTTTTT
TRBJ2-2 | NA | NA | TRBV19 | CASSQEAGINTGELFF | TGTGCCAGTAGCCAGGAGGCAGGGATCAACACCGGGGAGCTGTTTTTT
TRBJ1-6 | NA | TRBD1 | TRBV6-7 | CASSYSTVTGGVSPLHF | TGTGCCAGCAGTTACTCGACAGTCACAGGGGGCGTTTCACCCCTCCACTTT